These 11 T cell receptor beta chains were sequenced from one sample in a study of blood T cell repertoires in COVID-19. Profiled with immunoSEQ multiplex PCR; TCRdb holds only in-frame clones, not every one. The profile shows about 120,000 clones, roughly 91% of them singletons. Sequenced sample: peripheral blood. These receptors were taken from a human donor with acute or convalescent COVID-19. The donor label of this sample is uncertain.

The V gene is TRBV9, the J gene TRBJ2-6, with D tentatively TRBD1 (5 bases). CDR3 length equals 17 residues. Looked up from germline, CDR1 is SGDLS and CDR2 is YYNGEE. The V and J ends lost 2 bases and 4 bases respectively, with 16 bases between them. CDR3 coding DNA: TGTGCCAGCAGCGTGGGGATCAGGGAATTGGGGGCCAACGTCCTGACTTTC. Translating gives CASSVGIRELGANVLTF. Drawing the rest from reference TRBV9 and TRBJ2-6, the complete variable domain is DSGVTQTPKHLITATGQRVTLRCSPRSGDLSVYWYQQSLDQGLQFLIQYYNGEERAKGNILERFSAQQFPDLHSELNLSSLELGDSALYFCASSVGIRELGANVLTFGAGSRLTVL.

The chain uses TRBV2 and TRBJ1-5; no firm D call. The CDR3 extends over 12 amino acids. Germline V gene sequence: CDR1 SNHLY, CDR2 FYNNEI. Trimming shortened V by 7 bases and J by 6 bases, and 10 bases separated the two germline ends. CDR3 in amino acids: CASTEGGQPQHF. The CDR3 DNA reads TGTGCCAGCACCGAAGGAGGTCAGCCCCAGCATTTT.

The chain combines TRBV6-6 with TRBJ2-2; 9 nucleotides line up with TRBD2. V gave up 6 bases and J gave up 2 bases; unmatched junction bases: 4. Germline V gene data show CDR1 as MNHNY and CDR2 as SVGAGI (reference sequence). This CDR3 region has 15 residues. CDR3: CASRLTSGNTGELFF. CDR3 DNA: TGTGCCAGCAGACTGACTAGCGGAAACACCGGGGAGCTGTTTTTT.

The chain is built from TRBV7-8 and TRBJ1-2; 10 bases align to TRBD1. V shed 7 bases and J 2 bases; nucleotides not matched to a gene: 13. CDR3 length: 17 amino acids. Germline loops: CDR1 SGHVS, CDR2 FQNEAQ. As DNA, the CDR3 is TGTGCCAGCACCGCTTTTCTTGGACAGGGGGAAAACTATGGCTACACCTTC. Translated, it gives CASTAFLGQGENYGYTF.

The rearrangement links TRBV6-5 to TRBJ2-3; 9 nucleotides agree with TRBD2. The CDR3 extends over 14 amino acids. The trim removed 8 bases at V and 7 bases at J, leaving 10 bases unmatched. Germline V gives CDR1 MNHEY, CDR2 SVGAGI. The CDR3 region has the DNA TGTGCCAGCGGGACTAGCCTTGGGACATATACGCAGTATTTT. Translation gives CASGTSLGTYTQYF.

The rearrangement uses TRBV5-1 and TRBJ1-1; maybe TRBD1 (6 bases). Germline CDR1 and CDR2: SGHRS and YFSETQ. The V end lost 4 bases, the J end lost 7 bases, and 20 bases lay between the germline ends. The CDR3 runs to 15 residues. DNA for the CDR3: TGCGCCAGCAGCGGGACGGGACATGGGGAGTTTGAAGCTTTCTTT. Protein sequence: CASSGTGHGEFEAFF.

The rearrangement links TRBV19 to TRBJ1-5; D gene uncertain. Germline V gene lookup returns CDR1 LNHDA and CDR2 SQIVND (reference sequence). The CDR3 length is 15 residues. Trimming stripped 3 bases from V and 0 bases from J, with 9 bases between. The CDR3 is CASSMQMNSNQPQHF. The DNA of the CDR3 is TGTGCCAGTAGTATGCAGATGAATAGCAATCAGCCCCAGCATTTT.

This chain uses TRBV14 with TRBJ1-3; D may be TRBD1 (5 bases). V lost 4 bases and J lost 2, with 15 bases in between. There are 16 residues in the CDR3. The germline V gene encodes CDR1 SGHDN and CDR2 FVKESK. The CDR3 here is CASSPGTDSPGNTIYF. CDR3 coding DNA: TGTGCCAGCAGCCCTGGTACAGACAGCCCTGGAAACACCATATATTTT.

The chain employs TRBV9 and TRBJ2-1; 12 nucleotides line up with TRBD2. Germline V lookup: CDR1 SGDLS, CDR2 YYNGEE. The length of the CDR3 is 15 residues. The ends lost 5 bases at V and 2 bases at J; junction bases unmatched: 2. CDR3 residues: CASSTSGGTYNEQFF. The CDR3 nucleotides read TGTGCCAGCAGTACTAGCGGGGGGACCTACAATGAGCAGTTCTTC.

The chain carries TRBV27 and TRBJ1-5; D might be TRBD1 (5 bases). Germline loops: CDR1 MNHEY, CDR2 SMNVEV (reference sequence). This CDR3 region has 16 residues. V was cut by 1 base and J by 2 bases, with 12 bases left in between. The CDR3 sequence: CASSLWGESGNQPQHF. CDR3 nucleotides: TGTGCCAGCAGTTTATGGGGGGAAAGTGGCAATCAGCCCCAGCATTTT.

V and J are TRBV7-2 and TRBJ1-1; maybe TRBD1 (6 bases). The germline V and J ends were trimmed by 5 bases and 3 bases, with 16 bases remaining between them. This CDR3 contains 15 residues. Germline CDR1 SGHTA, CDR2 FQGNSA. CDR3 region: CASSPDSVRDTEAFF. DNA of the CDR3: TGTGCCAGCAGCCCGGACAGCGTAAGGGACACTGAAGCTTTCTTT.